This T cell receptor (beta chain) was retrieved from a study of T-cell reconstitution after alpha-beta-depleted transplantation in children. Study outcomes and limitations: Among T cells one year after transplant, newly produced cells accounted for most counts and diversity.

Molecular barcoding with unique molecular identifiers was used for the TCRbeta library. One entry per CDR3 protein, called by TCRdb with MiXCR from the PCR reads. The table has roughly 300,000 distinct CDR3 sequences, 9.5% to 13% seen once. Looked up from germline, CDR1 is ENHRY and CDR2 is SYGVKD. The junction had 10 bases not matched to a gene; V was cut back by 5 bases and J by 6 bases. The CDR3 consists of 16 residues. This clonotype was seen many times. No antigen is known for it. This rearrangement joins TRBV10-3 to TRBJ2-2; the match to TRBD2 covers 9 bases. The starting material was peripheral blood, obtained 180 days after TCRalphabeta/CD19-depleted stem cell transplant. The TCR was taken from a male patient between 2 and 10 years old who had a stem cell transplant for chronic granulomatous disease, so the T cells may come from the graft donor. The DNA for the CDR3 is TGTGCCATCAGTATATCAAGGACTAGCGTCCCCGGGGAGCTGTTTTTT. Amino acid sequence: CAISISRTSVPGELFF.